This TCR beta chain was identified during a study of shared clonotypes between healthy human individuals. With respect to this clone: What it recognizes is unknown.

The V and J ends lost 8 bases and 7 bases, in that order; junction bases with no gene match: 6. Germline lookup yields CDR1 MNHEY and CDR2 SVGAGI. This CDR3 spans 13 amino acids. For each subset, genomic DNA was distributed in equal portions over several immunoSEQ plates. DNA at about 200 ng, approximately 30,000 T cell genomes, went into sorted-subset replicate PCRs. Here immunoSEQ multiplex PCR was the method, and the copy in TCRdb shows in-frame clones only, minus some. Among 2 million to 2.5 million clones listed, approximately 90% were seen once. The study, taken as a whole, reports: On the whole, naive subsets had larger estimated richness than memory subsets had.

V usage is TRBV6-5 and J usage is TRBJ1-4, with 8 nucleotides matching TRBD1. The TCR was taken from a man aged 18 to 35 in good health. Some clones in this sample may be carry-over from other donors' samples. Sequenced material: naive CD4+ T cells from PBMCs. Subset here: CD45RA+ positively selected. The CDR3 bases are TGTGCCAGCTACAGGGGGGAGGGTGAAAAACTGTTTTTT. This translates into CASYRGEGEKLFF.